This T cell receptor (beta chain) was recovered during a study of blood T cell repertoires in COVID-19. Study-level information: Material from acute and convalescent COVID-19 was sourced from the United States, Italy and Spain.

Method: immunoSEQ multiplex PCR; TCRdb's copy keeps in-frame clones and lacks some. The table includes about 170,000 clones, more than 75% detected once. V gave up 0 bases and J gave up 1 base, with 7 bases separating them. The CDR3 extends over 14 amino acids. Germline V gene data show CDR1 as SGHNT and CDR2 as YYREEE (reference sequence). Membership in each cohort depended on participant-reported clinical history. Cohort 3 donors were reported recovered after two negative PCRs, clearance, or symptom resolution. This TCR derives from a woman in her 50s who had recovered from COVID-19. The rearrangement links TRBV5-4 to TRBJ1-2; D remains unclear. Sequencing was performed on PBMCs or T cells enriched from blood (not recorded which). CDR3 sequence: CASSLDGDNYGYTF. The DNA for the CDR3 is TGTGCCAGCAGCTTGGACGGGGATAACTATGGCTACACCTTC.